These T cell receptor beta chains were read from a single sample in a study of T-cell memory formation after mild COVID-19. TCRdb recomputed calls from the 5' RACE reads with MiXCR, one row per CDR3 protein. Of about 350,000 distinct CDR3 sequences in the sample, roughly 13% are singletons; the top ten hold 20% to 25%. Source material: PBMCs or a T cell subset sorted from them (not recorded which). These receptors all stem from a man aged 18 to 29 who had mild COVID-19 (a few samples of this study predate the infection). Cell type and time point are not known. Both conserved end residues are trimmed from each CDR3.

SARDPNRAYNSPLH,TRBJ1-6,TRBV20-1
ASSLSGTFSPLH,TRBJ1-6,TRBV28
ASSLGGIYEQY,TRBJ2-7,TRBV5-1
ASSLAWGQVEKLF,TRBJ1-4,TRBV7-2
ASRRGDGTEAF,TRBJ1-1,TRBV2
ASRGTSGSNEQF,TRBJ2-1,TRBV7-6
VSSPRTANSPLH,TRBJ1-6,TRBV7-2
ASNRLAQETQY,TRBJ2-5,TRBV2
ASSSPDLAGGTDTQY,TRBJ2-3,TRBV7-3
ASSGTAGGRETQY,TRBJ2-5,TRBV9
ASSTQGDTEAF,TRBJ1-1,TRBV7-2
ASSARGLANEKLF,TRBJ1-4,TRBV11-2
ASSLTGSTDTQY,TRBJ2-3,TRBV7-9
ASSPAVGPELTQY,TRBJ2-5,TRBV7-8
ASSRGGGHQTYEQY,TRBJ2-7,TRBV7-9
ASSSGTSYGYT,TRBJ1-2,TRBV28
ASSLDSLGNTIY,TRBJ1-3,TRBV5-1
ASKIRAGRTDTQY,TRBJ2-3,TRBV6-2/TRBV6-3
ASSNLDRYGYT,TRBJ1-2,TRBV9
SARRAGNQPQH,TRBJ1-5,TRBV20-1
ASSLAVRHRQPGRYNEQF,TRBJ2-1,TRBV5-1
ASSLVLAGRETQY,TRBJ2-5,TRBV5-5
ASSYYSSGANVLT,TRBJ2-6,TRBV6-2/TRBV6-3
ASSEGVISSYNEQF,TRBJ2-1,TRBV7-3
ASSSGPNTEAF,TRBJ1-1,TRBV7-2
ASSVVPGTWETQY,TRBJ2-5,TRBV9
ASSIARDRDTEAF,TRBJ1-1,TRBV19
ASSRGSSGANVLT,TRBJ2-6,TRBV14
SVEVYGTQY,TRBJ2-3,TRBV29-1
AIYGQQTSGAYNEQF,TRBJ2-1,TRBV7-9
ASSPLALTGGKTQY,TRBJ2-5,TRBV5-5
ASSSRTGGADTQY,TRBJ2-3,TRBV5-8
ASRNRGGTEAF,TRBJ1-1,TRBV6-2/TRBV6-3
ASSQEERGNQPQH,TRBJ1-5,TRBV4-2
ASSDRADSPLH,TRBJ1-6,TRBV19
ASSESSRGHT,TRBJ1-2,TRBV9
ASSLNGRQETQY,TRBJ2-5,TRBV11-1
ASSLPSGANEQF,TRBJ2-1,TRBV5-1
SAGLRWGTEAF,TRBJ1-1,TRBV20-1
AGHRSYNEKLF,TRBJ1-4,TRBV6-1
ASTLYTGELF,TRBJ2-2,TRBV12-3/TRBV12-4
ASSSYRGPNTGELF,TRBJ2-2,TRBV7-2
ASSRGKSTNEKLF,TRBJ1-4,TRBV5-1
ASSAPGYT,TRBJ1-2,TRBV6-6
ASSHKAETQY,TRBJ2-5,TRBV3-1
ASRYLAEGGHNEQF,TRBJ2-1,TRBV6-2/TRBV6-3
ASSQDRKSGGGYT,TRBJ1-2,TRBV4-3
ASSPLGGQGVADTQY,TRBJ2-3,TRBV2
ASSYGTGLNTEAF,TRBJ1-1,TRBV5-6